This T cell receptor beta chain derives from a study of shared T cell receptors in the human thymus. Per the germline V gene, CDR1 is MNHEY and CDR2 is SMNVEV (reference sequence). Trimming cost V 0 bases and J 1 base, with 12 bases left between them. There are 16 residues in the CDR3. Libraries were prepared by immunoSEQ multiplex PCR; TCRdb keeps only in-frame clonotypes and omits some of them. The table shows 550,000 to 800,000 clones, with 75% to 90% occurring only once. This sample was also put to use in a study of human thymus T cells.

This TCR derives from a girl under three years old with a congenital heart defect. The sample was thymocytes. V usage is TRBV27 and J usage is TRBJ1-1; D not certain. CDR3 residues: CASSLSGGFRNTEAFF. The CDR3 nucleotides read TGTGCCAGCAGTTTATCGGGAGGGTTTCGGAACACTGAAGCTTTCTTT.